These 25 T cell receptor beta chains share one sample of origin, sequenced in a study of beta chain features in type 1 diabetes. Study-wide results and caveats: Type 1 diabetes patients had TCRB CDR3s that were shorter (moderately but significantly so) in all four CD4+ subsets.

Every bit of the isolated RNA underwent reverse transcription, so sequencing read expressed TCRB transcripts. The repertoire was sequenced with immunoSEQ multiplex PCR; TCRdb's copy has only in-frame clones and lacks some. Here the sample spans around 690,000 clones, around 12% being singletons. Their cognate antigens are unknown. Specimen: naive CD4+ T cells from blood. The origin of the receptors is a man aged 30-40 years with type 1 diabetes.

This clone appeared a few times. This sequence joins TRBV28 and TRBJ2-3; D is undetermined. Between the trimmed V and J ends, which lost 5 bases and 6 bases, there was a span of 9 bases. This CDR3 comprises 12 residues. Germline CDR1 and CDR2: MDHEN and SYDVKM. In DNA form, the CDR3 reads TGTGCCAGCAGTCAACGAATGGATACGCAGTATTTT. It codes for CASSQRMDTQYF.

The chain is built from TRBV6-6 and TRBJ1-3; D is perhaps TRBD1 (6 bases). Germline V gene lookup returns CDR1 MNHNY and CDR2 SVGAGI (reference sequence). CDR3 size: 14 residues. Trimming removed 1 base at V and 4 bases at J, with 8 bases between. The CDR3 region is CASSYYQGGNTIYF. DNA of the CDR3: TGTGCCAGCAGTTACTACCAGGGGGGAAACACCATATATTTT.

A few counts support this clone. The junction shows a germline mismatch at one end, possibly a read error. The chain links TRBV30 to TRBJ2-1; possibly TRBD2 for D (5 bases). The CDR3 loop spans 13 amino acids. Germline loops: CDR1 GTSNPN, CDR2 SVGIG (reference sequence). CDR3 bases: TGTGCGTGGACTGACCCATCCTACAATGAGCAGTTCTTC. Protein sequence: CAWTDPSYNEQFF.

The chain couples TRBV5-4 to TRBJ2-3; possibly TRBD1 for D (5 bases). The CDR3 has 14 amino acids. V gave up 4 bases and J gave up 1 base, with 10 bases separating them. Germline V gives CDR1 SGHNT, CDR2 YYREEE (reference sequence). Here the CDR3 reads CASSLQTGTDTQYF. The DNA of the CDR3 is TGTGCCAGCAGCCTACAGACAGGCACAGATACGCAGTATTTT. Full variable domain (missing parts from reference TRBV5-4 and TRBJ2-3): ETGVTQSPTHLIKTRGQQVTLRCSSQSGHNTVSWYQQALGQGPQFIFQYYREEENGRGNFPPRFSGLQFPNYSSELNVNALELDDSALYLCASSLQTGTDTQYFGPGTRLTVL.

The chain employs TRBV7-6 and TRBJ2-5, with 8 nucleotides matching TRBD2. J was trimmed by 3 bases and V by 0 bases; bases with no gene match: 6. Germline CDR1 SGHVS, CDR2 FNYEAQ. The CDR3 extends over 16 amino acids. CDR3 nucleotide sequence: TGTGCCAGCAGCTTAGCGGGCGGGGGGACCAAAGAGACCCAGTACTTC. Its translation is CASSLAGGGTKETQYF.

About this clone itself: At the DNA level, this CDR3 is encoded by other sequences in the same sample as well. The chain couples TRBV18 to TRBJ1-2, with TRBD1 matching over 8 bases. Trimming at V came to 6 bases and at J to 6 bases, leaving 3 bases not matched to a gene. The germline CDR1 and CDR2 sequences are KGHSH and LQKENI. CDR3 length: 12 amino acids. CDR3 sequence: CASSPTGDGYTF. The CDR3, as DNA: TGTGCCAGCTCGCCGACAGGGGATGGCTACACCTTC.

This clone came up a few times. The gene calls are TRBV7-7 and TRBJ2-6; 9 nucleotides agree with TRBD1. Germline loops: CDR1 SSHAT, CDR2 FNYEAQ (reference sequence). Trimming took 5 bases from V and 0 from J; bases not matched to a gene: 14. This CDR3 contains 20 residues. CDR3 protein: CASSRGGGDRELSGANVLTF. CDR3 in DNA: TGTGCCAGCAGCCGGGGAGGAGGGGACAGGGAACTCTCTGGGGCCAACGTCCTGACTTTC.

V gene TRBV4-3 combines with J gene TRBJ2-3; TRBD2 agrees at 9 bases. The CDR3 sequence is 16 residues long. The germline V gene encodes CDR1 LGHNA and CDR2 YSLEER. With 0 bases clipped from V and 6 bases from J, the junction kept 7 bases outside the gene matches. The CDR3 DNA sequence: TGCGCCAGCAGCCAAGAGGCTAGCGGGGTTGTGGATACGCAGTATTTT. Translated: CASSQEASGVVDTQYF.

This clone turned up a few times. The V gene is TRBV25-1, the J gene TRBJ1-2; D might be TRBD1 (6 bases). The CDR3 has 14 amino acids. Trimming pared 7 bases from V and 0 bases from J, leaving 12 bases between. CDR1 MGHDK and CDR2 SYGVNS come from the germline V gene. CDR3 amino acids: CASNVGGTNYGYTF. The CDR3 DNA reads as TGTGCCAGCAATGTGGGGGGCACTAACTATGGCTACACCTTC.

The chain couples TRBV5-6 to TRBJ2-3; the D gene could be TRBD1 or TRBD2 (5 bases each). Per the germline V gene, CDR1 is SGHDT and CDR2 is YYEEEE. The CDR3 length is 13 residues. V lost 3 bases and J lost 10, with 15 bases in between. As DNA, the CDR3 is TGTGCCAGCAGCTGGGGGAAACTTGGGGCGCAGTATTTT. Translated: CASSWGKLGAQYF.

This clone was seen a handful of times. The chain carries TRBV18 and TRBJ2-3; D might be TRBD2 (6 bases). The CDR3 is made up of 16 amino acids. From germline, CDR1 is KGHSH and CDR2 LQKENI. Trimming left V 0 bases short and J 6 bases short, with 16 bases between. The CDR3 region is CASSPPNGGVRDTQYF. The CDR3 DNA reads TGTGCCAGCTCACCACCGAATGGCGGGGTCCGGGATACGCAGTATTTT.

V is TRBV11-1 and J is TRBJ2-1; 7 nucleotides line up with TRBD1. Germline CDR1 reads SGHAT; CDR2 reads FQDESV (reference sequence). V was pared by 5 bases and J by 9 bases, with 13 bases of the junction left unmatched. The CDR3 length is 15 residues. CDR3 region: CASSHHRGRISEQFF. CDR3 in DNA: TGTGCCAGCAGCCACCACAGGGGCCGCATCAGTGAGCAGTTCTTC.

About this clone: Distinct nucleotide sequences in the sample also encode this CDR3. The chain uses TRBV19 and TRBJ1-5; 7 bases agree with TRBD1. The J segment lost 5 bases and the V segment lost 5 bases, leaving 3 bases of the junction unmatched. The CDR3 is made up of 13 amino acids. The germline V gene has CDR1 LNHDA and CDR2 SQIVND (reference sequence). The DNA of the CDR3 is TGTGCCAGTAGTCGACAGGGAGATCAGCCCCAGCATTTT. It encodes CASSRQGDQPQHF. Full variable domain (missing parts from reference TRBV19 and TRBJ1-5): DGGITQSPKYLFRKEGQNVTLSCEQNLNHDAMYWYRQDPGQGLRLIYYSQIVNDFQKGDIAEGYSVSREKKESFPLTVTSAQKNPTAFYLCASSRQGDQPQHFGDGTRLSIL.

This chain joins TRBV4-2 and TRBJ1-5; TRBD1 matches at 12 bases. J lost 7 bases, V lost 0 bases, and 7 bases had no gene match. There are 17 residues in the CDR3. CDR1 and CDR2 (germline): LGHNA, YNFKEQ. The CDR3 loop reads CASSQEAGQGARQPQHF. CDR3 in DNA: TGTGCCAGCAGCCAAGAGGCGGGACAGGGGGCGAGGCAGCCCCAGCATTTT.

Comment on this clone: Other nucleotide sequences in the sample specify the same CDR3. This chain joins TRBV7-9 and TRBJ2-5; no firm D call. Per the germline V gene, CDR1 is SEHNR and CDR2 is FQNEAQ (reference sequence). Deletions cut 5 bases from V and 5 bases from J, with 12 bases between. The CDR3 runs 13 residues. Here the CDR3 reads CASSPRGRETQYF. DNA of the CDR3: TGTGCCAGCAGCCCTCGAGGCAGGGAGACCCAGTACTTC.

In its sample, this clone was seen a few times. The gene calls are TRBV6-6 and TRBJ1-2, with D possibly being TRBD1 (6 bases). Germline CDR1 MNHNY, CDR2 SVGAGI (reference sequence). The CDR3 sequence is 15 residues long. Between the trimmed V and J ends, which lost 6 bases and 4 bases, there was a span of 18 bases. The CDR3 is CASSFDNRAGYGYTF. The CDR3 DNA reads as TGTGCCAGCAGCTTCGATAACAGGGCAGGCTATGGCTACACCTTC.

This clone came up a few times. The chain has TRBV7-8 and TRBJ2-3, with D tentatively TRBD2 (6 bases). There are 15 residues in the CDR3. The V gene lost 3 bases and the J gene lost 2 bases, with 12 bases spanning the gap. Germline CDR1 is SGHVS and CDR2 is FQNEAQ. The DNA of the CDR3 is TGTGCCAGCAGCTTGGTGGGGGGATACACAGATACGCAGTATTTT. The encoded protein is CASSLVGGYTDTQYF.

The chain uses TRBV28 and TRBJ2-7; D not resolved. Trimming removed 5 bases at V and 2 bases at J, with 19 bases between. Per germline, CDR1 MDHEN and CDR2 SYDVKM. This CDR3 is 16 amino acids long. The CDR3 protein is CASSPYQTPLTYEQYF. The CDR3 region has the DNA TGTGCCAGCAGTCCATACCAGACACCTCTGACCTACGAGCAGTACTTC.

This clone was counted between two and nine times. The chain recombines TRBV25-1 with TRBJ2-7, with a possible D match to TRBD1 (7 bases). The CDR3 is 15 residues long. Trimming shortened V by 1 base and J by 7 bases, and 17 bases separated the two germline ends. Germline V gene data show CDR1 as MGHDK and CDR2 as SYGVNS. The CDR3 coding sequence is TGTGCCAGCAGTGAATCCCCCGACAGGGCGGGAGAGCAGTACTTC. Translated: CASSESPDRAGEQYF.

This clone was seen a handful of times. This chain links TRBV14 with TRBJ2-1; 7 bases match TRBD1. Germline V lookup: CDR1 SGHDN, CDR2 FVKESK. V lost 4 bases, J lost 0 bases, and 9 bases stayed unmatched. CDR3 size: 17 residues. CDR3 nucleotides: TGTGCCAGCAGCCCCTTGCCGGGACAGAGCTCCTACAATGAGCAGTTCTTC. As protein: CASSPLPGQSSYNEQFF.

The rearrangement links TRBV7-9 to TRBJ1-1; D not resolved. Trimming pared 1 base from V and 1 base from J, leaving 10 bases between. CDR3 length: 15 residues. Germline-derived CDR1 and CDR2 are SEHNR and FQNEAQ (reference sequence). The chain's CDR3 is CASSLEAEKNTEAFF. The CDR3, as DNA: TGTGCCAGCAGCTTAGAGGCAGAAAAGAACACTGAAGCTTTCTTT.

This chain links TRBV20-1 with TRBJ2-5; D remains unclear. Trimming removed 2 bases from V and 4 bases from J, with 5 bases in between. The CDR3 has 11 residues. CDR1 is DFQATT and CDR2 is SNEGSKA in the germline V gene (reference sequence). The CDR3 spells CSARKRETQYF. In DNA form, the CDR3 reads TGCAGTGCTAGAAAAAGAGAGACCCAGTACTTC.

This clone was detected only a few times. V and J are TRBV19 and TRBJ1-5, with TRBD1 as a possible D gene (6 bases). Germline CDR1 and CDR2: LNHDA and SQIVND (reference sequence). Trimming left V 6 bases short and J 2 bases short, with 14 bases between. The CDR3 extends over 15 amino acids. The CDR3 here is CASSLGGGGNQPQHF. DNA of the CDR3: TGTGCCAGTAGCTTAGGGGGTGGAGGCAATCAGCCCCAGCATTTT.

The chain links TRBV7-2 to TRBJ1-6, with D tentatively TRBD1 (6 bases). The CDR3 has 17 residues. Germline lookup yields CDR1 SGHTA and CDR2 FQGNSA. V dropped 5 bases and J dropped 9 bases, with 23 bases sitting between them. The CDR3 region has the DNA TGTGCCAGCAGCCCTGGAAGGGGGGTTTCTATAGGTTCACCCCTCCACTTT. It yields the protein CASSPGRGVSIGSPLHF.

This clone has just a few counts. CDR3 residues: CASSVRPFSSSYEQYF. The CDR3 nucleotides are TGTGCCAGCAGTGTTCGACCTTTTTCCTCCTCCTACGAGCAGTACTTC. This sequence joins TRBV2 and TRBJ2-7, with D unresolved. Germline CDR1 SNHLY, CDR2 FYNNEI. Trimming took off 4 bases at V and 0 bases at J, with 16 bases between the two ends. CDR3 length: 16 residues.